This T cell receptor beta chain was identified during a study of blood T cell repertoires in COVID-19. The protocol was immunoSEQ multiplex PCR, while the TCRdb copy is restricted to in-frame clones and leaves out a portion. Seen here are around 43,000 clones, about 89% observed once, and the top ten hold 20% to 25%. Trimming cost V 4 bases and J 2 bases; bases outside gene matches: 7. CDR1 PRHDT and CDR2 FYEKMQ come from the germline V gene (reference sequence). This CDR3 has 15 residues. This clone occurred once. The sequence derives from a man aged 50-59 years with active COVID-19. Sequencing used peripheral blood. The V gene is TRBV13, the J gene TRBJ2-7; 8 nucleotides match TRBD2. CDR3 loop: CASSSRPGLAYEQYF. CDR3 DNA: TGTGCCAGCAGCTCACGTCCGGGACTAGCCTACGAGCAGTACTTC.